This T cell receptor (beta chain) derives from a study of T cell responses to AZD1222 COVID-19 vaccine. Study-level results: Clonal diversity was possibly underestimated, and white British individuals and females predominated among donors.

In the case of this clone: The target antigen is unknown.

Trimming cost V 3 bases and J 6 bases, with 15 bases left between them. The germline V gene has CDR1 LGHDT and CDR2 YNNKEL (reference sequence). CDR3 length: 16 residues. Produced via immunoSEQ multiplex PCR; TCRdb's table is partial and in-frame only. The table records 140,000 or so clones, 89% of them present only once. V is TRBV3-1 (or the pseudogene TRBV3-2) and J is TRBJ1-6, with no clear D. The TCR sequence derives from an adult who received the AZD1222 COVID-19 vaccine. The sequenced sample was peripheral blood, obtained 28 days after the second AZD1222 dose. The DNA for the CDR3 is TGTGCCAGCAGCCATTTAGGGTCTAGGAGTAATTCACCCCTCCACTTT. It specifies CASSHLGSRSNSPLHF.